The T cell receptor (beta chain) under discussion was sequenced for a study of T cells in localized non-small cell lung cancer. Germline V lookup: CDR1 KGHSH, CDR2 LQKENI. CDR3 size: 16 residues. The junction had 7 bases not matched to a gene; V was cut back by 5 bases and J by 8 bases. Assay used: immunoSEQ multiplex PCR; TCRdb lists only in-frame clones, some missing. This table has around 83,000 clones, roughly 89% appearing once. V is TRBV18 and J is TRBJ2-1, with 15 nucleotides matching TRBD2. The receptor was isolated from a man aged 35 to 69 with stage I squamous cell lung carcinoma. The sample was peripheral blood, taken before any cancer treatment. The CDR3 sequence: CASSMGLAGGQDEQFF. In DNA form, the CDR3 reads TGTGCCAGCTCAATGGGACTAGCGGGGGGCCAGGATGAGCAGTTCTTC. Full variable domain (missing parts from reference TRBV18 and TRBJ2-1): NAGVMQNPRHLVRRRGQEARLRCSPMKGHSHVYWYRQLPEEGLKFMVYLQKENIIDESGMPKERFSAEFPKEGPSILRIQQVVRGDSAAYFCASSMGLAGGQDEQFFGPGTRLTVL.